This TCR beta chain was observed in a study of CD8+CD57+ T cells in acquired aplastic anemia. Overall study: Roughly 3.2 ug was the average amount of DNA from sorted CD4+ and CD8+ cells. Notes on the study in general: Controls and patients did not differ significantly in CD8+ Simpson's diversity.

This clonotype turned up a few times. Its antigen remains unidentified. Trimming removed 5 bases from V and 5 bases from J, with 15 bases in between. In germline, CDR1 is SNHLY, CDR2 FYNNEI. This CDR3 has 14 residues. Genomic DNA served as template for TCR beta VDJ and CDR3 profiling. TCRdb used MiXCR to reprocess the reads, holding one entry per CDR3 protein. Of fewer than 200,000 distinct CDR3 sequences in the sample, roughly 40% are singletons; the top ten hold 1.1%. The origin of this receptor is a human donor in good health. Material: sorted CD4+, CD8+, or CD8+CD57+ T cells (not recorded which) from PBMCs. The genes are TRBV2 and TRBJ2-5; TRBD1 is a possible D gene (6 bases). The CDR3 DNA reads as TGTGCCAGCAGTCCTAATACAGGGTTGGAGACCCAGTACTTC. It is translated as CASSPNTGLETQYF.